A selection of T cell receptor beta chains follows, all from one sample in a study of blood T cell repertoires in COVID-19. Using immunoSEQ multiplex PCR, the repertoire was profiled, and TCRdb retains in-frame clones only, with some absent. This sample has 110,000 to 150,000 clones, with around 80% found just once. The specimen sequenced was peripheral blood. The receptors shown here come from a woman aged 55-70 years with acute or convalescent COVID-19. Both conserved end residues are part of each CDR3. The D gene is left open where the match is weak. Only part of the rows carry a size: once, few, many, or a class if the clone is expanded.

.,TRBD2,TRBV30,TRBJ2-1,TGTGCCTGGAGCTGGGACCGAGCACCGGGACTAGCGGGCTACAATGAGCAGTTCTTC,CAWSWDRAPGLAGYNEQFF
.,TRBD1,TRBV30,TRBJ1-2,TGTGCCTGGAGCGGACGACAGGGAAGAGGCTACACCTTC,CAWSGRQGRGYTF
.,TRBD1,TRBV9,TRBJ1-4,TGTGCCAGCAGCATTCAGACAGGGAGGAGTGAAAAACTGTTTTTT,CASSIQTGRSEKLFF
.,.,TRBV4-2,TRBJ1-3,TGTGCCAGCAGCCAAGAGAAGACGGGGGGTTCTGGAAACACCATATATTTT,CASSQEKTGGSGNTIYF
.,TRBD2,TRBV18,TRBJ2-3,TGTGCCAGCTCACCATTCCTCGGGGGAGGGGCCACAGATACGCAGTATTTT,CASSPFLGGGATDTQYF
.,.,TRBV6-5,TRBJ1-3,TGTGCCAGCAGTAGGGTCGGACACTGGTATTTT,CASSRVGHWYF
.,.,TRBV20-1,TRBJ1-4,TGCAGTGCTAGTTGGGTAGGGCGGGGAAATGAAAAACTGTTTTTT,CSASWVGRGNEKLFF
.,.,TRBV6-5,TRBJ1-1,TGTGCCAGCAGACGGGTCTCGGACACTGAAGCTTTCTTT,CASRRVSDTEAFF
few,TRBD1,TRBV30,TRBJ1-6,TGTGCCTCAACTTGGGACAGCAACTATTCACCCCTCCACTTT,CASTWDSNYSPLHF
.,.,TRBV9,TRBJ1-5,TGTGCCAGCAGCGCGGAGGGTGTAAGCAATCAGCCCCAGCATTTT,CASSAEGVSNQPQHF
.,TRBD1,TRBV7-9,TRBJ2-1,TGTGCCAGCACCCCGCTAGGGCGACAGGGGGCTGGTGAGCAGTTCTTC,CASTPLGRQGAGEQFF
once,TRBD1,TRBV5-1,TRBJ1-1,TGCGCCAGCAGCTTGGTCATACAGGGGGAGGTTGAAGCTTTCTTT,CASSLVIQGEVEAFF
.,.,TRBV5-4,TRBJ2-3,TGTGCCAGCAGCTTGGTTGGCTCGCGGCGGTTCGCAGATACGCAGTATTTT,CASSLVGSRRFADTQYF
.,TRBD1,TRBV10-3,TRBJ1-5,TGTGCCATCAGTGAGGGGGACAGGGGGCCGGCAGGCCAGCATTTT,CAISEGDRGPAGQHF
.,TRBD2,TRBV24-1,TRBJ2-7,TGTGCCACCAGTGATTCCGGGAGGGCCTACGAGCAGTACTTC,CATSDSGRAYEQYF
.,.,TRBV20-1,TRBJ2-7,TGCAGTGCTAGTAGTGTTCCAACAACCTACGAGCAGTACTTC,CSASSVPTTYEQYF
.,.,TRBV10-3,TRBJ2-5,TGTGCCATCAGTGAGCATGAGGAGACCCAGTACTTC,CAISEHEETQYF
.,.,TRBV7-6,TRBJ2-1,TGTGCCAGCAGCTTGTCGAGGGCGAGCTCCTACAATGAGCAGTTCTTC,CASSLSRASSYNEQFF
.,.,TRBV24-1,TRBJ2-2,TGTGCCACCAGTGGTAGACAGGGGGAGCTGTTTTTT,CATSGRQGELFF
.,.,TRBV6-5,TRBJ1-4,TGTGCCAGCAGGTTGTTCGGTCAGGCGAATGAAAAACTGTTTTTT,CASRLFGQANEKLFF
few,.,TRBV27,TRBJ1-3,TGTGCCAGCAGTTTTCGCTCTGGAAACACCATATATTTT,CASSFRSGNTIYF
.,TRBD1,TRBV6-2/TRBV6-3,TRBJ1-2,TGTGCCAGCAGTTACCCGGACAGGCCTTCTAACTATGGCTACACCTTC,CASSYPDRPSNYGYTF
.,.,TRBV10-1,TRBJ2-3,TGCGCCAGCAGTGAGTGGCAGGGAACCACAGATACGCAGTATTTT,CASSEWQGTTDTQYF
few,.,TRBV18,TRBJ1-4,TGTGCCAGCTCACCACCGAACACAGGACGAAATGAAAAACTGTTTTTT,CASSPPNTGRNEKLFF
.,TRBD1,TRBV19,TRBJ1-1,TGTGCCAGTATCCCCCCGGGACAGCGAGAAAAAGCTTTCTTT,CASIPPGQREKAFF
.,TRBD1,TRBV4-1,TRBJ1-2,TGCGCCAGCACCATTCCCGGGACAGGGGGGAAGAGAACCTTC,CASTIPGTGGKRTF
once,.,TRBV28,TRBJ2-7,TGTGCCAGCAGTTTCCACCTAGCAGCTGTCTCCTACGAGCAGTACTTC,CASSFHLAAVSYEQYF
.,.,TRBV5-1,TRBJ1-5,TGCGCCAGCAGCTTTGACAGCGAGAATCAGCCCCAGCATTTT,CASSFDSENQPQHF
.,TRBD1,TRBV30,TRBJ2-7,TGTGCCTGGAGTGTGGGGACAGGGAGCTCCTACGAGCAGTACTTC,CAWSVGTGSSYEQYF
.,.,TRBV5-1,TRBJ2-3,TGCGCCAGCAGGGGAAGCGGGCCTAGCACAGATACGCAGTATTTT,CASRGSGPSTDTQYF
.,.,TRBV7-9,TRBJ2-7,TGTGCCAGCAGTTGGGACACCTCCTACGAGCAGTACTTC,CASSWDTSYEQYF
.,TRBD2,TRBV28,TRBJ2-7,TGTGCCAGCAGTTCATCAACAGGTGGGACTACTAGCGGGAGGGTGTACGAGCAGTACTTC,CASSSSTGGTTSGRVYEQYF
.,.,TRBV30,TRBJ1-5,TGTGCCTGGAGTCTAGCCACGGCGGCAGGCCTGCCCCAGCATTTT,CAWSLATAAGLPQHF
.,.,TRBV9,TRBJ1-6,TGTGCCAGCAGCGTCTGGACTTATAATTCACCCCTCCACTTT,CASSVWTYNSPLHF
.,.,TRBV6-5,TRBJ1-5,TGTGCCAGCAGAACAGGGCGAAATAGCAATCAGCCCCAGCATTTT,CASRTGRNSNQPQHF
.,.,TRBV3-1/TRBV3-2,TRBJ1-1,TGTGCCAGCAGCCTTCGGGTGGGGAGGGGGGACACTGAAGCTTTCTTT,CASSLRVGRGDTEAFF
.,.,TRBV7-9,TRBJ2-4,TGTGCCAGCAGCTTAGTAGGGGGACCCGAGGACATTCAGTACTTC,CASSLVGGPEDIQYF
few,.,TRBV30,TRBJ1-2,TGTGCCTGGAGTGTACGAAGGGGCCCGGGCTATGGCTACACCTTC,CAWSVRRGPGYGYTF
.,.,TRBV7-9,TRBJ2-1,TGTGCCAGCAGCTTAGCTGGGTCAGCGAGCTCCTACAATGAGCAGTTCTTC,CASSLAGSASSYNEQFF
few,.,TRBV28,TRBJ1-2,TGTGCCAGCGCTCAAATTTCGGCTAACTATGGCTACACCTTC,CASAQISANYGYTF